What follows are 30 T cell receptor beta chains derived from one specimen sequenced in a study of identical twins. TCRdb re-called the 5' RACE reads through MiXCR, storing one row per CDR3 protein. Of around 550,000 distinct CDR3 sequences in the sample, 13% to 15% are singletons; the top ten hold 0.44%. These data are also associated with another study on yellow fever vaccine responses in identical twins.

Source material: CD4+ T cells sorted from blood. These receptors all stem from a woman aged 18 to 35 in good health.

This clonotype was seen a handful of times. J is TRBJ2-1 and V is TRBV18, with 9 positions matching TRBD2. The germline V gene has CDR1 KGHSH and CDR2 LQKENI. With V trimmed by 6 bases and J by 9 bases, 9 bases remained unmatched. The CDR3 sequence is 14 residues long. CDR3 in DNA: TGTGCCAGCTCGACCGGGACTAGCACAGGTGAGCAGTTCTTC. Its protein product is CASSTGTSTGEQFF.

CDR3 region: CASSSLGGLHEQYF. CDR3 in DNA: TGTGCCAGCAGCTCACTTGGGGGGCTACACGAGCAGTACTTC. The chain recombines TRBV7-2 with TRBJ2-7, with D tentatively TRBD1 or TRBD2 (6 bases each). V lost 4 bases and J lost 5, with 15 bases in between. CDR1 SGHTA and CDR2 FQGNSA come from the germline V gene. This CDR3 is 14 amino acids long.

This clonotype was found a few times. The rearrangement links TRBV5-1 to TRBJ2-7; weak D call: TRBD2 (5 bases). The germline gives CDR1 SGHRS, CDR2 YFSETQ. V gave up 0 bases and J gave up 3 bases, with 10 bases separating them. This CDR3 has 14 residues. CDR3 sequence: CASSLGSSVYEQYF. In DNA form, the CDR3 reads TGCGCCAGCAGCTTGGGGAGTAGCGTCTACGAGCAGTACTTC.

CDR3 coding DNA: TGCGCCAGCATCACCACCCCGGGTGACACCGGGGAGCTGTTTTTT. Its protein is CASITTPGDTGELFF. This chain uses TRBV5-1 with TRBJ2-2, with unresolved D. Per the germline V gene, CDR1 is SGHRS and CDR2 is YFSETQ. Trimming removed 6 bases at V and 3 bases at J, with 15 bases between. The length of the CDR3 is 15 residues. Full variable domain (rest looked up from reference TRBV5-1 and TRBJ2-2): KAGVTQTPRYLIKTRGQQVTLSCSPISGHRSVSWYQQTPGQGLQFLFEYFSETQRNKGNFPGRFSGRQFSNSRSEMNVSTLELGDSALYLCASITTPGDTGELFFGEGSRLTVL.

This clonotype was seen only a few times. V usage is TRBV6-5 and J usage is TRBJ2-1, with D perhaps TRBD2 (7 bases). Germline-derived CDR1 and CDR2 are MNHEY and SVGAGI. Trimming cost V 2 bases and J 4 bases, with 12 bases left between them. This CDR3 is 15 amino acids long. The CDR3 nucleotides are TGTGCCAGCAGTTACGGGGGGGCCGGGTACAATGAGCAGTTCTTC. Its protein is CASSYGGAGYNEQFF.

This chain joins TRBV20-1 and TRBJ2-1; 11 bases align to TRBD1. Per the germline V gene, CDR1 is DFQATT and CDR2 is SNEGSKA (reference sequence). V was pared by 3 bases and J by 14 bases, with 12 bases of the junction left unmatched. The CDR3 totals 14 residues. CDR3 in DNA: TGCAGTGCTAGGAGGGAGGGACAGGGGGTGGAAAAGTTCTTC. It is translated as CSARREGQGVEKFF.

This clonotype was recorded at least ten times. CDR3 residues: CASSRRSGELFF. DNA for the CDR3: TGCGCCAGCAGCCGACGGTCCGGGGAGCTGTTTTTT. The V and J genes are TRBV5-1 and TRBJ2-2; D is uncertain. CDR1 is SGHRS and CDR2 is YFSETQ in the germline V gene. The CDR3 runs 12 residues. V was clipped by 4 bases and J by 6 bases, with 7 bases between them.

The rearrangement joins TRBV5-1 to TRBJ2-1, with 9 bases that match TRBD2. Trimming cost V 4 bases and J 5 bases; bases outside gene matches: 10. Germline-derived CDR1 and CDR2 are SGHRS and YFSETQ. The CDR3 runs to 16 residues. The CDR3 region is CASSPRTRGGNNEQFF. The CDR3 DNA follows: TGCGCCAGCAGCCCCCGCACGCGGGGGGGAAACAATGAGCAGTTCTTC.

V gene TRBV19 combines with J gene TRBJ1-2; D uncertain. Trimming shortened V by 5 bases and J by 4 bases, and 11 bases separated the two germline ends. From germline, CDR1 is LNHDA and CDR2 SQIVND (reference sequence). This CDR3 is 13 amino acids long. The CDR3 DNA sequence: TGTGCCAGTAGTTCCGGGTTCCTCTATGGCTACACCTTC. It yields the protein CASSSGFLYGYTF. The complete variable domain, with remaining parts taken from reference TRBV19 and TRBJ1-2, reads DGGITQSPKYLFRKEGQNVTLSCEQNLNHDAMYWYRQDPGQGLRLIYYSQIVNDFQKGDIAEGYSVSREKKESFPLTVTSAQKNPTAFYLCASSSGFLYGYTFGSGTRLTVV.

A remark on this clonotype: The CDR3 does not close with the conserved phenylalanine or tryptophan, likely indicating a read error. The CDR3 reads CASSRDSFPSSGANVLTS. The CDR3 nucleotides read TGTGCCAGCAGTAGGGACAGTTTCCCGAGCTCTGGGGCCAACGTCCTGACTTCC. This chain connects TRBV28 to TRBJ2-6; 7 bases are a match to TRBD1. The CDR3 is 18 residues long. Germline CDR1 and CDR2: MDHEN and SYDVKM. J was trimmed by 0 bases and V by 5 bases; bases with no gene match: 10.

V usage is TRBV7-8 and J usage is TRBJ2-2; D call uncertain. Trimming removed 2 bases from V and 0 bases from J, with 10 bases in between. The CDR3 is 16 amino acids. Germline V gives CDR1 SGHVS, CDR2 FQNEAQ. CDR3 sequence (DNA): TGTGCCAGCAGCTTATGGGGTGCCGCGAACACCGGGGAGCTGTTTTTT. Translation: CASSLWGAANTGELFF.

About this clonotype: One end of the junction fails to match germline, which may point to a read error. This rearrangement joins TRBV5-4 to TRBJ2-1, with D possibly being TRBD1 (5 bases). Germline V gives CDR1 SGHNT, CDR2 YYREEE (reference sequence). CDR3 size: 15 residues. The CDR3 nucleotides are TGTGTCAGCAGTATATGGGGCTACTCCTACAATGAGCAGTTCTTC. This sequence encodes CVSSIWGYSYNEQFF.

V usage is TRBV3-1 and J usage is TRBJ2-3; D gene uncertain. Germline V gene lookup returns CDR1 LGHDT and CDR2 YNNKEL (reference sequence). The V end was cut by 8 bases, the J end by 5 bases, with 14 bases between. CDR3 size: 13 residues. The CDR3 loop reads CASLGGPGDTQYF. In DNA, the CDR3 is TGTGCCAGCCTAGGCGGACCGGGAGATACGCAGTATTTT.

This clonotype has at least ten counts. The chain carries TRBV5-1 and TRBJ1-2; 7 bases match TRBD1. J was trimmed by 4 bases and V by 4 bases; bases with no gene match: 10. The germline V gene has CDR1 SGHRS and CDR2 YFSETQ. CDR3 length: 15 residues. The CDR3 loop is CASSADRASFYGYTF. CDR3 in DNA: TGCGCCAGCAGCGCCGACAGGGCTTCTTTCTATGGCTACACCTTC.

The V and J genes are TRBV29-1 and TRBJ2-5; TRBD2 aligns across 12 bases. The CDR3 length is 12 residues. CDR1 is SQVTM and CDR2 is ANQGSEA in the germline V gene. Trimming took 4 bases from V and 9 from J; bases not matched to a gene: 3. CDR3 nucleotide sequence: TGCAGCGTTGCACTAGCGGGAGGATCCCAGTACTTC. It translates to CSVALAGGSQYF.

Only one count was recorded for this clonotype. The V gene is TRBV28, the J gene TRBJ2-1; 9 bases are a match to TRBD2. Germline CDR1 is MDHEN and CDR2 is SYDVKM. The CDR3 is 16 residues long. V trimming: 6 bases; J trimming: 2 bases; junction bases outside the gene matches: 8. CDR3 nucleotide sequence: TGTGCCAGCAGCGCTGCCGGGACTAGCCCCTACAATGAGCAGTTCTTC. Translated, it gives CASSAAGTSPYNEQFF.

This clonotype appeared a single time. The genes are TRBV2 and TRBJ1-4, with D possibly matching TRBD1 (5 bases). Trimming cost V 0 bases and J 6 bases, with 17 bases left between them. CDR1 and CDR2 from the germline V gene are SNHLY and FYNNEI. The CDR3 covers 17 residues. Written as DNA, the CDR3 is TGTGCCAGCAGTGAAGCGCTTCTGGCAGGGAGAGATGAAAAACTGTTTTTT. This codes for CASSEALLAGRDEKLFF.

This clonotype was recorded at least ten times. The chain joins TRBV18 to TRBJ1-2; D is undetermined. The CDR3 has 13 amino acids. CDR1 is KGHSH and CDR2 is LQKENI in the germline V gene. V shed 2 bases and J shed 3 bases, with 7 bases lying between them. CDR3 sequence (DNA): TGTGCCAGCTCACCATCGGCCTACTATGGCTACACCTTC. Translating gives CASSPSAYYGYTF. The full variable domain, in which reference TRBV18 and TRBJ1-2 provide the parts outside the CDR3, is NAGVMQNPRHLVRRRGQEARLRCSPMKGHSHVYWYRQLPEEGLKFMVYLQKENIIDESGMPKERFSAEFPKEGPSILRIQQVVRGDSAAYFCASSPSAYYGYTFGSGTRLTVV.

This clonotype showed up just a few times. J is TRBJ2-1 and V is TRBV7-6; D remains ambiguous. The CDR3 is made up of 14 amino acids. Germline CDR1 is SGHVS and CDR2 is FNYEAQ. Trimming stripped 5 bases from V and 0 bases from J, with 8 bases between. The CDR3 nucleotides read TGTGCCAGCAGCCCAGAGCACTCCTACAATGAGCAGTTCTTC. Protein: CASSPEHSYNEQFF.

This clonotype was counted between two and nine times. The V call is TRBV7-9, the J call TRBJ1-1, with a tentative D call TRBD1 (5 bases). CDR3 size: 15 residues. The V and J ends lost 1 base and 3 bases respectively, with 12 bases between them. Germline V CDR1 and CDR2: SEHNR, FQNEAQ (reference sequence). As DNA, the CDR3 is TGTGCCAGCAGCTTAGTTTCCGGACAACACACTGAAGCTTTCTTT. Its protein product is CASSLVSGQHTEAFF.

CDR3: CASSFWGEPQETQYF. In nucleotides, the CDR3 is TGCGCCAGCAGCTTCTGGGGGGAACCCCAAGAGACCCAGTACTTC. This sequence joins TRBV5-1 and TRBJ2-5, with a possible D match to TRBD2 (6 bases). V lost 2 bases to trimming and J lost 1 base, with 12 bases between them. The V gene's germline CDR1 is SGHRS and CDR2 YFSETQ. The CDR3 is 15 amino acids.

There are a few counts of this clonotype. The CDR3 is CSVERRGGEQFF. DNA of the CDR3: TGCAGCGTTGAAAGGAGGGGTGGTGAGCAGTTCTTC. This chain connects TRBV29-1 to TRBJ2-1, with D possibly TRBD2 on 6 matching bases. The CDR3 totals 12 residues. Germline assignment: CDR1 SQVTM and CDR2 ANQGSEA. The V gene lost 2 bases and the J gene lost 9 bases, with 11 bases spanning the gap.

This clonotype was detected only a few times. The rearrangement uses TRBV20-1 and TRBJ2-3; D remains unclear. The germline gives CDR1 DFQATT, CDR2 SNEGSKA (reference sequence). The CDR3 extends over 14 amino acids. V was shortened by 0 bases and J by 0 bases, with 7 bases between the two germline ends. The CDR3 loop is CSARDIQSTDTQYF. In DNA, the CDR3 is TGCAGTGCTAGAGATATACAAAGCACAGATACGCAGTATTTT.

This clonotype was seen only a few times. The V call is TRBV5-4, the J call TRBJ2-5; tentative D call: TRBD1 (6 bases). Germline V lookup: CDR1 SGHNT, CDR2 YYREEE (reference sequence). V lost 0 bases and J 5 bases, leaving 14 bases between the germline ends. The CDR3 length is 15 residues. In nucleotides, the CDR3 is TGTGCCAGCAGCTTGGACCGGCAGGGGTTGGAGACCCAGTACTTC. Its translation is CASSLDRQGLETQYF.

The V call is TRBV20-1, the J call TRBJ1-1; D remains unclear. The CDR3 has 10 amino acids. Germline-derived CDR1 and CDR2 are DFQATT and SNEGSKA (reference sequence). V was clipped by 5 bases and J by 5 bases, with 6 bases between them. The CDR3 nucleotides are TGCAGTGCTTCAAGAACTGAAGCTTTCTTT. It encodes CSASRTEAFF.

The rearrangement joins TRBV20-1 to TRBJ1-1; D is undetermined. Germline V gene sequence: CDR1 DFQATT, CDR2 SNEGSKA (reference sequence). This CDR3 comprises 13 residues. Trimming shortened V by 0 bases and J by 1 base, and 6 bases separated the two germline ends. The CDR3 DNA reads as TGCAGTGCTAGAGAACAGACGAACACTGAAGCTTTCTTT. Translating it yields CSAREQTNTEAFF.

The chain recombines TRBV18 with TRBJ1-1; unclear D gene. The CDR3 runs to 16 residues. Per germline, CDR1 KGHSH and CDR2 LQKENI. V was pared by 0 bases and J by 0 bases, with 11 bases between. CDR3 amino acids: CASSPPGIPMNTEAFF. Here the CDR3 DNA reads TGTGCCAGCTCACCACCGGGGATACCGATGAACACTGAAGCTTTCTTT.

The chain uses TRBV5-1 and TRBJ2-1; 8 bases line up with TRBD2. The CDR3 spans 15 residues. The trim removed 4 bases at V and 2 bases at J, leaving 5 bases unmatched. Germline CDR1 is SGHRS and CDR2 is YFSETQ. For the CDR3, the DNA is TGCGCCAGCAGCGCCGCGGGGGGTGCCTACAATGAGCAGTTCTTC. Amino acids: CASSAAGGAYNEQFF.

In the case of this clonotype: Germline and junction disagree at one end, which may indicate a read error. This chain links TRBV20-1 with TRBJ2-5, with D tentatively TRBD1 (5 bases). Germline V gene sequence: CDR1 DFQATT, CDR2 SNEGSKA (reference sequence). The CDR3 covers 18 residues. This CDR3 is CCARVLKQATWKQETQYF. The CDR3 coding sequence is TGCTGTGCTAGAGTTTTAAAACAGGCTACCTGGAAGCAAGAGACCCAGTACTTC.

This clonotype was observed a few times. The chain has TRBV24-1 and TRBJ2-2, with D hard to call. The ends were cut back, 0 bases at V and 7 bases at J, with 8 bases in the middle. The CDR3 has 14 amino acids. CDR1 and CDR2 from the germline V gene are KGHDR and SFDVKD. The chain's CDR3 is CATSDLAQVGELFF. CDR3 nucleotides: TGTGCCACCAGTGATTTGGCCCAGGTCGGGGAGCTGTTTTTT.